What follows are 27 T cell receptor beta chains derived from one specimen sequenced in a study of Graves' ophthalmopathy and Graves' hyperthyroidism. Investigators amplified TCR beta CDR3 regions from RNA transcripts. Amplification began with first-round RT-PCR using HTBI primers, then second-round multiplex PCR was performed. TCRdb reprocessed the multiplex PCR reads via MiXCR and lists one record per CDR3 protein. Found here are around 1,000,000 distinct CDR3 sequences, 35% to 45% of them singletons; the top ten hold around 10%. Sequenced: peripheral blood or thyroid tissue (not recorded which). The receptors were sampled from an adult man with Graves' hyperthyroidism.

In its sample, this clonotype was seen a few times. The chain uses TRBV20-1 and TRBJ2-7; a possible D gene is TRBD1 (5 bases). Germline V gene sequence: CDR1 DFQATT, CDR2 SNEGSKA (reference sequence). This CDR3 spans 14 amino acids. Trimming took 1 base from V and 5 from J, leaving 15 bases between them. CDR3 region: CSARVQAGFHEQYF. The CDR3 bases are TGCAGTGCTAGAGTCCAGGCAGGGTTCCACGAGCAGTACTTC.

This clonotype was recorded many times. The J gene is TRBJ2-2, the V gene TRBV9; weak D call: TRBD2 (6 bases). The CDR3 contains 16 residues. CDR1 is SGDLS, CDR2 YYNGEE, per germline. The ends were cut back, 0 bases at V and 0 bases at J, with 9 bases in the middle. This CDR3 is CASSVGRGSNTGELFF. The CDR3, as DNA: TGTGCCAGCAGCGTAGGTCGGGGGTCGAACACCGGGGAGCTGTTTTTT.

The chain has TRBV2 and TRBJ1-1, with 8 positions matching TRBD1. This CDR3 has 14 amino acids. CDR1 and CDR2 from the germline V gene are SNHLY and FYNNEI. V lost 6 bases to trimming and J lost 6 bases; unmatched junction nucleotides: 9. The CDR3 loop reads CASRPQGALAEAFF. CDR3 sequence (DNA): TGTGCCAGCAGACCGCAGGGGGCTTTAGCTGAAGCTTTCTTT.

This clonotype was found many times. The junction departs from the called germline gene at one end, perhaps through a read error. The chain joins TRBV7-2 to TRBJ2-6; D not certain. Germline assignment: CDR1 SGHTA and CDR2 FQGNSA. CDR3 length: 13 residues. CDR3 protein: CASSPDGANVLTF. CDR3 bases: TGCGCCAGCAGCCCGGATGGGGCCAACGTCCTGACTTTC.

A few counts support this clonotype. The rearrangement joins TRBV27 to TRBJ1-2, with no clear D. CDR1 and CDR2 from the germline V gene are MNHEY and SMNVEV (reference sequence). The CDR3 covers 14 residues. Trimming removed 3 bases from V and 5 bases from J, with 13 bases in between. DNA for the CDR3: TGTGCCAGCAGTTTCGCCAGGAGCCTTTATGGCTACACCTTC. It encodes CASSFARSLYGYTF.

This chain connects TRBV15 to TRBJ2-7, with a weak D call TRBD1 (6 bases). Germline CDR1 and CDR2: LNHNV and YYDKDF (reference sequence). Trimming stripped 2 bases from V and 2 bases from J, with 16 bases between. This CDR3 has 16 residues. CDR3 nucleotide sequence: TGTGCCACCAGCAGACCGGGACAAGATGAGACCTACGAGCAGTACTTC. Protein: CATSRPGQDETYEQYF.

This clonotype occurred many times. The chain links TRBV10-3 to TRBJ2-6; D may be TRBD2 (5 bases). Germline V lookup: CDR1 ENHRY, CDR2 SYGVKD. CDR3 length equals 16 residues. V was pared by 2 bases and J by 0 bases, with 8 bases between. CDR3 nucleotide sequence: TGTGCCATCAGTGAGGAAGGGAGCTCTGGGGCCAACGTCCTGACTTTC. It encodes CAISEEGSSGANVLTF.

V and J are TRBV29-1 and TRBJ1-1; tentatively, D is TRBD1 (6 bases). CDR1 and CDR2 (germline): SQVTM, ANQGSEA. The CDR3 contains 11 residues. Trimming cost V 6 bases and J 11 bases, with 16 bases left between them. CDR3 nucleotides: TGCAGCGTAAAACAGGGACAAGTGGCTTTCTTT. It translates to CSVKQGQVAFF.

This chain joins TRBV5-6 and TRBJ2-5, with 8 bases lining up with TRBD2. V lost 5 bases to trimming and J lost 3 bases; unmatched junction nucleotides: 12. CDR3 length equals 16 residues. In germline, CDR1 is SGHDT, CDR2 YYEEEE. CDR3 DNA: TGTGCCAGCAGACCCCAACTAGCGGATTTAAAAGAGACCCAGTACTTC. Translation gives CASRPQLADLKETQYF. The complete variable domain, with remaining parts taken from reference TRBV5-6 and TRBJ2-5, reads DAGVTQSPTHLIKTRGQQVTLRCSPKSGHDTVSWYQQALGQGPQFIFQYYEEEERQRGNFPDRFSGHQFPNYSSELNVNALLLGDSALYLCASRPQLADLKETQYFGPGTRLLVL.

Remarks on this clonotype: A much larger clone differs from this one at a single base, so this may be a read error. V usage is TRBV7-3 and J usage is TRBJ1-1; possibly TRBD1 for D (5 bases). CDR1 is SGHTA, CDR2 FQGTGA, per germline. The CDR3 consists of 16 residues. The DNA for the CDR3 is TGTGCCAGCAACTTAAGTCCCCAGGGCAGGGCTGCTGAAGCTTTCTTT. Amino acids: CASNLSPQGRAAEAFF.

The table lists this clonotype with a few counts. The rearrangement joins TRBV29-1 to TRBJ2-3; 8 nucleotides align to TRBD1. V was pared by 4 bases and J by 5 bases, with 2 bases of the junction left unmatched. From germline, CDR1 is SQVTM and CDR2 ANQGSEA. The CDR3 is 12 residues long. CDR3 in DNA: TGCAGCGTTGTCAGGGGGCGAGATACGCAGTATTTT. Its translation is CSVVRGRDTQYF.

This clonotype was counted only a few times. The chain employs TRBV5-5 and TRBJ1-5, with a tentative D call TRBD1 (5 bases). Germline CDR1 and CDR2: SGHKS and YYEKEE (reference sequence). V shed 1 base and J shed 0 bases, with 20 bases lying between them. This CDR3 comprises 19 residues. The CDR3 DNA reads as TGTGCCAGCAGCTTGCGGCGGCAAGTGGGGACCTATAGCAATCAGCCCCAGCATTTT. It yields the protein CASSLRRQVGTYSNQPQHF. Drawing the rest from reference TRBV5-5 and TRBJ1-5, the complete variable domain is DAGVTQSPTHLIKTRGQQVTLRCSPISGHKSVSWYQQVLGQGPQFIFQYYEKEERGRGNFPDRFSARQFPNYSSELNVNALLLGDSALYLCASSLRRQVGTYSNQPQHFGDGTRLSIL.

This clonotype showed up just a few times. This sequence may be a read error, since a much larger clone differs from it by one base. This sequence joins TRBV10-3 and TRBJ2-7, with a possible D match to TRBD2 (5 bases). Germline-derived CDR1 and CDR2 are ENHRY and SYGVKD. The length of the CDR3 is 14 residues. V was pared by 2 bases and J by 0 bases, with 8 bases between. The CDR3, as DNA: TGTGCCATCAGTGAGAGAGAGGGCTCCTACGAGCAGTACTTC. This codes for CAISEREGSYEQYF.

The chain uses TRBV9 and TRBJ2-6; D is undetermined. CDR3 size: 16 residues. V shed 3 bases and J shed 2 bases, with 12 bases lying between them. Per the germline V gene, CDR1 is SGDLS and CDR2 is YYNGEE. CDR3 nucleotide sequence: TGTGCCAGCAGCGAAGGTTCTAGAGCTGGGGCCAACGTCCTGACTTTC. Its translation: CASSEGSRAGANVLTF.

This sequence joins TRBV29-1 and TRBJ1-5; D ambiguous. Germline CDR1 is SQVTM and CDR2 is ANQGSEA. V lost 4 bases and J 2 bases, leaving 18 bases between the germline ends. The CDR3 has 16 residues. Written as DNA, the CDR3 is TGCAGCGTTGCTGAAGGAGGGCTTTGGGGCAATCAGCCCCAGCATTTT. It translates to CSVAEGGLWGNQPQHF.

This clonotype was recorded only once. Possible read error: a much larger clone is one base away. The conserved final phenylalanine or tryptophan is absent from the CDR3, which likely points to a read error. CDR3 region: CASSYSSVETQYL. CDR3 DNA sequence: TGTGCCAGCAGTTACTCGAGTGTTGAGACCCAGTACCTC. V usage is TRBV6-6 and J usage is TRBJ2-5, with D unclear. Germline CDR1 MNHNY, CDR2 SVGAGI (reference sequence). This CDR3 contains 13 residues. V lost 0 bases, J lost 5 bases, and 7 bases lay in between.

As concerns this clonotype: Compared with germline, one end of the junction differs, possibly owing to a read error. The genes are TRBV4-1 and TRBJ2-6; 9 bases fit TRBD1. The CDR3 is made up of 15 amino acids. Germline CDR1 and CDR2: MGHRA and YSYEKL. In DNA, the CDR3 is TGCGCCAGCAGCCAAGGTAACAGGGGGCTGAACACTGAAGCTTTC. Translation: CASSQGNRGLNTEAF.

This clonotype was detected many times. This chain joins TRBV12-3 or TRBV12-4 and TRBJ1-4, with TRBD1 as a possible D gene (5 bases). CDR3 length equals 13 residues. Deletions cut 4 bases from V and 13 bases from J, with 16 bases between. In DNA form, the CDR3 reads TGTGCCAGCAGTTCCCACCCAGGGAGCGGACTGTTTTTT. It encodes CASSSHPGSGLFF.

The table lists this clonotype with many counts. This chain joins TRBV20-1 and TRBJ1-1, with D possibly matching TRBD1 (6 bases). The CDR3 has 13 amino acids. V was clipped by 5 bases and J by 6 bases, with 16 bases between them. Per the germline V gene, CDR1 is DFQATT and CDR2 is SNEGSKA (reference sequence). CDR3 coding DNA: TGCAGTGCTCACATAGGGGGAACGGCTGAAGCTTTCTTT. Amino acid sequence: CSAHIGGTAEAFF.

The chain recombines TRBV4-1 with TRBJ1-4, with D perhaps TRBD1 (5 bases). The CDR3 length is 14 residues. Trimming cost V 1 base and J 7 bases, with 10 bases left between them. The germline V gene has CDR1 MGHRA and CDR2 YSYEKL. CDR3 coding DNA: TGCGCCAGCAGCCAAGGCGACAGTGTTGAAAAACTGTTTTTT. This codes for CASSQGDSVEKLFF.

In this sample, this clonotype turned up many times. This chain links TRBV7-2 with TRBJ2-6; 8 bases agree with TRBD1. CDR3 length equals 17 residues. The germline V gene has CDR1 SGHTA and CDR2 FQGNSA. Trimming took 5 bases from V and 2 from J; bases not matched to a gene: 8. The CDR3 sequence: CASSLRTGFTGANVLTF. The CDR3 DNA is TGTGCCAGCAGCCTCCGGACAGGGTTCACTGGGGCCAACGTCCTGACTTTC.

This clonotype was picked up many times. This chain uses TRBV20-1 with TRBJ2-7; weak D call: TRBD2 (5 bases). CDR1 DFQATT and CDR2 SNEGSKA come from the germline V gene (reference sequence). V was shortened by 3 bases and J by 3 bases, with 9 bases between the two germline ends. This CDR3 spans 12 amino acids. The CDR3: CSARMGDYEQYF. CDR3 nucleotide sequence: TGCAGTGCTAGGATGGGAGACTACGAGCAGTACTTC.

In its sample, this clonotype was seen many times. This sequence joins TRBV28 and TRBJ2-7; no firm D call. Germline values: CDR1 MDHEN, CDR2 SYDVKM. Between the trimmed V and J ends, which lost 4 bases and 4 bases, there was a span of 8 bases. CDR3 length: 12 amino acids. This CDR3 reads CASSSVRYEQYF. CDR3 in DNA: TGTGCCAGCAGTTCCGTCCGTTACGAGCAGTACTTC.

The gene calls are TRBV7-9 and TRBJ2-5, with a tentative D call TRBD1 (6 bases). The last part of the DNA fits TRBJ2-7 better; the J call may be wrong. The CDR3 has 14 amino acids. Germline-derived CDR1 and CDR2 are SEHNR and FQNEAQ (reference sequence). The CDR3 region has the DNA TGTGCCTGGAGTCCAGGGGTCCTCTCCTACGAGCAGTACTTC. It translates to CAWSPGVLSYEQYF.

This clonotype was seen many times. The chain employs TRBV20-1 and TRBJ2-7, with 8 bases that match TRBD2. With 0 bases clipped from V and 0 bases from J, the junction kept 4 bases outside the gene matches. This CDR3 comprises 15 residues. Germline V CDR1 and CDR2: DFQATT, SNEGSKA (reference sequence). Here the CDR3 reads CSARDGSGSSYEQYF. The CDR3 DNA is TGCAGTGCTAGAGATGGGAGCGGGAGCTCCTACGAGCAGTACTTC.

Points on this clonotype: Mismatch with germline at one junction end may stem from a read error. The chain employs TRBV24-1 and TRBJ2-7, with TRBD2 identical over 14 bases. Germline lookup yields CDR1 KGHDR and CDR2 SFDVKD. This CDR3 contains 17 residues. The CDR3 sequence: CASSSVGLAGDRYEQYF. CDR3 bases: TGTGCCAGCAGTTCGGTGGGACTAGCGGGAGATCGCTACGAGCAGTACTTC.

Comments on this clonotype: The junction shows a germline mismatch at one end, possibly a read error. The gene calls are TRBV7-8 and TRBJ2-5, with D unresolved. The germline gives CDR1 SGHVS, CDR2 FQNEAQ. The CDR3 length is 13 residues. In DNA, the CDR3 is TGTGCCGGCAGCTTTTCCCACCAAGAGACCCAGTACTTC. It specifies CAGSFSHQETQYF.